The 20 T cell receptor beta chains presented below share a single source sample, sequenced in a study of blood T cells in healthy people across ages. PCR was performed a second time for roughly 7 to 11 cycles using a sample-barcoded 5' primer and a J-beta primer mix. TCRdb re-called the 5' RACE reads through MiXCR, storing one row per CDR3 protein. Counted here are about 780,000 distinct CDR3 sequences, about 47% occurring once; the ten biggest clones make up roughly 20%. Source material: blood. These receptors all stem from a man at least 80 years old in good health.

This clonotype was found many times. With a much larger clone just one base away, this may be a read error. CDR3: CASSWGRGYEQYF. The CDR3 DNA reads TGTGCCAGCAGTTGGGGCAGGGGGTACGAGCAGTACTTC. V gene TRBV27 combines with J gene TRBJ2-7, with 7 bases identical to TRBD1. J gave up 4 bases and V 4 bases, and 4 bases lay outside the gene matches. The CDR3 runs 13 residues. Germline CDR1 and CDR2: MNHEY and SMNVEV (reference sequence).

This clonotype was observed a few times. The chain recombines TRBV20-1 with TRBJ2-1, with 11 bases matching TRBD2. CDR1 is DFQATT and CDR2 is SNEGSKA in the germline V gene (reference sequence). The V gene end was trimmed by 2 bases and the J gene end by 3 bases; junction bases not matched to a gene: 3. The CDR3 has 15 residues. The DNA of the CDR3 is TGCAGTGCTAGAACTAGCGGGAGTGTCTACAATGAGCAGTTCTTC. Encoded protein: CSARTSGSVYNEQFF.

The chain links TRBV20-1 to TRBJ1-2, with a weak D call TRBD1 (5 bases). Deletions cut 4 bases from V and 2 bases from J, with 8 bases between. The CDR3 spans 12 residues. From germline, CDR1 is DFQATT and CDR2 SNEGSKA (reference sequence). CDR3 region: CSATGNNYGYTF. In nucleotides, the CDR3 is TGCAGTGCTACAGGGAACAACTATGGCTACACCTTC.

V is TRBV5-8 and J is TRBJ2-7; D is perhaps TRBD2 (6 bases). The CDR3 totals 15 residues. V was cut by 0 bases and J by 2 bases, with 12 bases left in between. Germline V gives CDR1 SGHTS, CDR2 YDEGEE. The DNA for the CDR3 is TGTGCCAGCAGCTTGGGGTACGGGAGCACCTACGAGCAGTACTTC. Protein product: CASSLGYGSTYEQYF.

This sequence joins TRBV29-1 and TRBJ2-5; 10 bases line up with TRBD1. Germline lookup yields CDR1 SQVTM and CDR2 ANQGSEA. V gave up 7 bases and J gave up 6 bases; unmatched junction bases: 11. The CDR3 has 14 amino acids. The CDR3 DNA sequence: TGCAGCGCCGTCCCGGGACAGGGGACGAAGACCCAGTACTTC. Its protein product is CSAVPGQGTKTQYF. Looking up the rest from reference TRBV29-1 and TRBJ2-5 gives the full variable domain: SAVISQKPSRDICQRGTSLTIQCQVDSQVTMMFWYRQQPGQSLTLIATANQGSEATYESGFVIDKFPISRPNLTFSTLTVSNMSPEDSSIYLCSAVPGQGTKTQYFGPGTRLLVL.

This clonotype has a handful of counts. CDR3 amino acids: CASSPEGSSEQYF. CDR3 coding DNA: TGTGCCAGCAGTCCCGAGGGGAGTTCTGAGCAGTACTTC. The chain links TRBV13 to TRBJ2-5; the D call may be TRBD1 or TRBD2 (5 bases each). Trimming removed 6 bases at V and 11 bases at J, with 19 bases between. Germline CDR1 is PRHDT and CDR2 is FYEKMQ (reference sequence). The CDR3 loop spans 13 amino acids.

Turning to this clonotype: Possible read error: a much larger clone is one base away. The V and J genes are TRBV27 and TRBJ2-3; TRBD2 matches 11 bases. Trimming at V came to 11 bases and at J to 2 bases, leaving 6 bases not matched to a gene. Per germline, CDR1 MNHEY and CDR2 SMNVEV (reference sequence). The CDR3 extends over 14 amino acids. CDR3 in amino acids: CADLAGGFTDTQYF. The DNA of the CDR3 is TGTGCCGATTTAGCGGGAGGGTTCACAGATACGCAGTATTTT.

This CDR3 reads CATSRDGLAGNNEQYF. In nucleotides, the CDR3 is TGTGCCACCAGCAGAGATGGTCTAGCGGGGAACAATGAGCAGTACTTC. V usage is TRBV15 and J usage is TRBJ2-5; the match to TRBD2 covers 9 bases. Germline loops: CDR1 LNHNV, CDR2 YYDKDF (reference sequence). The CDR3 spans 16 residues. The J segment lost 11 bases and the V segment lost 0 bases, leaving 13 bases of the junction unmatched.

The J gene is TRBJ2-1, the V gene TRBV5-1; TRBD2 agrees at 9 bases. CDR1 is SGHRS, CDR2 YFSETQ, per germline. The V gene end was trimmed by 2 bases and the J gene end by 5 bases; junction bases not matched to a gene: 8. The length of the CDR3 is 16 residues. The CDR3 region is CASSLGSGGLHNEQFF. Written as DNA, the CDR3 is TGCGCCAGCAGCTTAGGAAGCGGGGGGCTACACAATGAGCAGTTCTTC. The variable domain in full, with the rest retrieved from reference TRBV5-1 and TRBJ2-1, is KAGVTQTPRYLIKTRGQQVTLSCSPISGHRSVSWYQQTPGQGLQFLFEYFSETQRNKGNFPGRFSGRQFSNSRSEMNVSTLELGDSALYLCASSLGSGGLHNEQFFGPGTRLTVL.

This chain joins TRBV11-3 and TRBJ2-7, with D unresolved. The germline V gene encodes CDR1 SGHNT and CDR2 YENEEA. The CDR3 runs 14 residues. Trimming pared 3 bases from V and 3 bases from J, leaving 12 bases between. This chain's CDR3 is CASSFRQVGYEQYF. The CDR3 bases are TGTGCCAGCAGCTTTAGGCAGGTCGGCTACGAGCAGTACTTC.

This chain uses TRBV6-2 or TRBV6-3 with TRBJ2-1; 7 bases align to TRBD2. Trimming took 5 bases from V and 8 from J; bases not matched to a gene: 12. Germline assignment: CDR1 MNHEY and CDR2 SVGEGT. The CDR3 contains 15 residues. DNA for the CDR3: TGTGCCAGCAGTCACCCTAGCGGAGTTAGTTATGAGCAGTTCTTC. It yields the protein CASSHPSGVSYEQFF.

In its sample, this clonotype was seen many times. The CDR3 DNA reads TGTGCCAGCAGCTGGGGACCGGCGAATAATTCACCCCTCCACTTT. Translating it yields CASSWGPANNSPLHF. This chain uses TRBV7-3 with TRBJ1-6; possibly TRBD1 for D (5 bases). V was shortened by 4 bases and J by 5 bases, with 12 bases between the two germline ends. This CDR3 region has 15 residues. Germline values: CDR1 SGHTA, CDR2 FQGTGA.

V usage is TRBV24-1 and J usage is TRBJ2-7; D is possibly TRBD1 (5 bases). Germline lookup yields CDR1 KGHDR and CDR2 SFDVKD. Trimming cost V 1 base and J 7 bases, with 13 bases left between them. The CDR3 runs to 14 residues. The chain's CDR3 is CATSDLGVRDEQYF. The CDR3 DNA reads TGTGCCACCAGTGATTTAGGGGTCCGCGATGAGCAGTACTTC.

The chain is built from TRBV30 and TRBJ1-5, with a weak D call TRBD1 (5 bases). This CDR3 is built from 12 residues. V lost 3 bases, J lost 5 bases, and 8 bases lay in between. Germline V gene sequence: CDR1 GTSNPN, CDR2 SVGIG (reference sequence). The CDR3 sequence is CAWRSGDQPQHF. In DNA form, the CDR3 reads TGTGCCTGGAGATCGGGGGATCAGCCCCAGCATTTT.

This clonotype was found a few times. The chain couples TRBV29-1 to TRBJ1-1, with D tentatively TRBD1 (6 bases). Germline-derived CDR1 and CDR2 are SQVTM and ANQGSEA. Trimming stripped 6 bases from V and 4 bases from J, with 15 bases between. This CDR3 spans 13 amino acids. The CDR3 reads CSVAASQGTEAFF. The CDR3 bases are TGCAGCGTGGCCGCCTCACAGGGCACTGAAGCTTTCTTT.

This rearrangement joins TRBV5-1 to TRBJ2-1; 8 bases are a match to TRBD1. The J call is uncertain, as TRBJ2-7 better fits the DNA end. CDR3 length equals 14 residues. Germline assignment: CDR1 SGHRS and CDR2 YFSETQ. The CDR3 region is CASSFDRGYNEQYF. DNA for the CDR3: TGCGCCAGCAGCTTTGACAGGGGCTACAATGAGCAGTACTTC.

This clonotype has just a few counts. The chain employs TRBV6-6 and TRBJ2-1, with D uncertain. Trimming pared 7 bases from V and 7 bases from J, leaving 11 bases between. Germline values: CDR1 MNHNY, CDR2 SVGAGI (reference sequence). The CDR3 is made up of 12 amino acids. CDR3 in amino acids: CASTRPGNEQFF. As DNA, the CDR3 is TGTGCCAGCACCAGGCCTGGGAATGAGCAGTTCTTC.

The chain uses TRBV7-2 and TRBJ2-5, with 16 positions matching TRBD2. J was trimmed by 5 bases and V by 2 bases; bases with no gene match: 14. Germline V gene lookup returns CDR1 SGHTA and CDR2 FQGNSA. The CDR3 has 20 amino acids. CDR3 amino acids: CASSLTLKGLAGGLRETQYF. Written as DNA, the CDR3 is TGTGCCAGCAGCTTAACTTTAAAGGGACTAGCGGGAGGGCTCCGGGAGACCCAGTACTTC.

About this clonotype: An end of the junction differs from the germline gene, which may be a read error. The V and J genes are TRBV7-9 and TRBJ2-5; a possible D gene is TRBD1 (5 bases). This CDR3 has 16 amino acids. Germline V gene data show CDR1 as SEHNR and CDR2 as FQNEAQ (reference sequence). In nucleotides, the CDR3 is TGTGCCAGCAGCTTAGGGCAGGGAAGCCTACAAGGGACCCAGTACTTC. Amino acids: CASSLGQGSLQGTQYF.

The rearrangement links TRBV5-1 to TRBJ2-3; D possibly uses TRBD1 or TRBD2 (6 bases each). V lost 4 bases and J lost 2, with 23 bases in between. From germline, CDR1 is SGHRS and CDR2 YFSETQ. This CDR3 has 18 residues. The CDR3 loop reads CASSLEGRSGGITDTQYF. The CDR3 DNA is TGCGCCAGCAGCCTGGAAGGGCGGTCCGGGGGCATCACAGATACGCAGTATTTT.